This T cell receptor beta chain was sequenced in a study of radiation and T cells in renal cell carcinoma. As for time point: blood 4 weeks post-SBRT, at nephrectomy. Indicated treatment: 15 Gy SBRT to primary tumor, nephrectomy 4 weeks later. The assay was immunoSEQ multiplex PCR, and TCRdb's table has in-frame clones only and misses some. The sample contains around 100,000 clones, approximately 80% of which appear only once. Germline V gene lookup returns CDR1 MDHEN and CDR2 SYDVKM. The CDR3 is made up of 13 amino acids. Trimming took 6 bases from V and 6 from J; bases not matched to a gene: 7. Sequences were derived from blood, sampled from a patient whose treatment included radiotherapy and nephrectomy. This TCR was recovered from a man aged 55 to 69 with renal cell carcinoma. This chain uses TRBV28 with TRBJ2-7; TRBD1 matches at 8 bases. In DNA form, the CDR3 reads TGTGCCAGCAGCCTGACAGGGGAAGTCGAGCAGTACTTC. It codes for CASSLTGEVEQYF. The full variable domain, its missing parts supplied by reference TRBV28 and TRBJ2-7, is DVKVTQSSRYLVKRTGEKVFLECVQDMDHENMFWYRQDPGLGLRLIYFSYDVKMKEKGDIPEGYSVSREKKERFSLILESASTNQTSMYLCASSLTGEVEQYFGPGTRLTVT.